This T cell receptor (beta chain) was captured in a study of CD8+ T cells in alopecia areata. Study as a whole: People stayed on tofacitinib for 6 to 18 months, then stopped the drug for 6 months.

This CDR3 comprises 14 residues. V lost 3 bases and J 1 base, leaving 10 bases between the germline ends. Per the germline V gene, CDR1 is MNHNS and CDR2 is SASEGT. RNA extraction was followed by reverse transcription into cDNA, which acted as the sequencing template. Profiled with immunoSEQ multiplex PCR; TCRdb holds only in-frame clones, not every one. This table holds under 350,000 clones, about 62% found once. The table lists this clone with a few counts. Its target is not known. General study findings and limits: Compared with normal scalp, lesional scalp had higher clonality and more expanded CD8+ clones.

Described treatment: oral pan-JAK inhibitor, 5-10 mg twice daily. The sequenced sample was CD4+ T cells sorted from blood, obtained at week 24, from a patient treated with tofacitinib. The TCR sequence derives from a human donor with alopecia areata. The rearrangement links TRBV6-1 to TRBJ2-7; D possibly corresponds to TRBD1 (5 bases). CDR3 DNA: TGTGCCAGCAGTGATCGTCAGGGATCCTACGAGCAGTACTTC. Amino acids: CASSDRQGSYEQYF.